The present T cell receptor beta chain was sequenced within a study of blood T cell repertoires in COVID-19 (dated by TCRdb to 2019 to 2021). For the wider study: Collaborator samples came from the United States, Italy and Spain and covered acute and convalescent phases of COVID-19. The sample metadata nearly always contained a de-identified subject ID, COVID-19 status, age in years and sex. HLA class I and class II types, where available, came from metadata supplied by the sample provider rather than from assay-based typing. The material from the prospective study consisted of cDNA or gDNA derived from T cells, B-cell-depleted T cells, or PBMCs. A freely available public database, intended as a resource for researchers studying the immune response to SARS-CoV-2, is where the repertoires were released. The dataset comprised deeply sampled blood TCRbeta repertoires from subjects exposed to, actively infected with, or recovered from COVID-19. Samples were obtained from the ongoing ImmuneRACE study (first 160 participants) and from over 1,000 subjects provided by 6 global collaborators.

Participants in the prospective study were enrolled through a virtual design, were aged roughly 18 to 100 years, and lived in approximately 25 United States geographic areas. Cohort assignment in the prospective study relied on participant-reported clinical history from a screening survey and a study questionnaire. A participant counted as exposed if, within 2 weeks of entering the study, that participant had been in contact with someone who had a PCR-confirmed or clinician-diagnosed COVID-19 case. Mobile phlebotomists in the prospective study collected whole blood, serum and a nasopharyngeal or oropharyngeal swab from every participant. Prospective study participants could optionally give additional blood draws and questionnaires over an approximately 2-month period. Before DNA extraction, prospective study blood samples were shipped either frozen or at room temperature. Overall results and qualifications from the work: How much clinical and demographic metadata was included differed by source and by participant, and the metadata was provided uncurated.

With respect to this clone: Its target antigen remains unknown. One end of the junction fails to match germline, which may point to a read error.

The CDR3 holds 13 amino acids from the cysteine to the phenylalanine. The retained sequence is limited to the CDR3, 39 bases, with the frame set at the first base. Based on the germline V gene (reference sequence), the CDR1 and CDR2 sequences are MNHNY and SVGAGI. TCRbeta CDR3 regions were amplified from genomic DNA by means of the immunoSEQ Assay, a bias-controlled multiplex PCR. As for the original processing: The number of nucleated cells in each sample was estimated by amplification of reference gene primers within the assay. To quantify the absolute abundance of each unique TCRbeta CDR3 rearrangement, sequence reads were collapsed and filtered. For each sample, productive Simpson clonality was calculated as the square root of Simpson's diversity index across productive rearrangements. The table was pulled from immuneACCESS by TCRdb, which kept in-frame rearrangements only. Such tables lose some clones; where checked, under half of the loss comes from unresolved V genes, and the rest has no known cause. V, J and clone size were drawn from that table, and D and trimming were deduced from the DNA. The sample data list more than 350,000 clones, and 88% of these were observed just once. Of the sample, about 1.5% is held by the ten largest clones.

This clonotype was obtained from a young woman who had been exposed to COVID-19. The chain uses TRBV6-6 and TRBJ2-7, with a tentative D gene TRBD2 over 7 matching bases. The sequencing input was PBMCs or T cells enriched from blood (not recorded which). The encoded CDR3 is CASSYVAGAVPHF. The nucleotides are TGTGCCAGCAGTTACGTCGCGGGGGCGGTCCCGCACTTC.